The 14 T cell receptor beta chains given below trace back to one sample, sequenced in a study of cytomegalovirus exposure and HLA in healthy donors. 13 Jbeta primers and 60 Vbeta primers were used for the PCR. Method: immunoSEQ multiplex PCR; TCRdb's copy keeps in-frame clones and lacks some. Here the sample spans 70,000 to 95,000 clones, less than 65% being singletons. Material for sequencing was PBMCs. Receptors were obtained from a woman aged 25 to 39 in good health and CMV-seropositive.

The chain carries TRBV9 and TRBJ1-2; 8 nucleotides agree with TRBD1. Germline V gene lookup returns CDR1 SGDLS and CDR2 YYNGEE. The CDR3 loop spans 16 amino acids. With V trimmed by 3 bases and J by 1 base, 8 bases remained unmatched. The CDR3 here is CASSARGDRSNYGYTF. CDR3 sequence (DNA): TGTGCCAGCAGCGCCCGCGGGGACAGGAGTAACTATGGCTACACCTTC.

The genes are TRBV2 and TRBJ1-3; no clear D gene. The CDR3 is 16 amino acids. Germline CDR1 reads SNHLY; CDR2 reads FYNNEI. V lost 3 bases and J lost 4, with 16 bases in between. Here the CDR3 reads CASSERVGFSGNTIYF. In DNA form, the CDR3 reads TGTGCCAGCAGTGAGAGGGTTGGGTTCAGCGGAAACACCATATATTTT.

There are a few counts of this clone. V gene TRBV28 combines with J gene TRBJ2-2; possible D gene TRBD1, 6 bases. The CDR3 contains 16 residues. The germline gives CDR1 MDHEN, CDR2 SYDVKM. V lost 7 bases to trimming and J lost 8 bases, with 23 bases between them. This chain's CDR3 is CASIPTLGTFGGELFF. The CDR3 DNA reads as TGTGCCAGCATCCCTACCTTAGGGACATTTGGAGGGGAGCTGTTTTTT.

This clone showed up just a few times. The chain joins TRBV30 to TRBJ1-1; 12 nucleotides agree with TRBD1. The CDR3 is 14 amino acids. Germline CDR1 reads GTSNPN; CDR2 reads SVGIG (reference sequence). V was pared by 3 bases and J by 5 bases, with 4 bases of the junction left unmatched. The chain's CDR3 is CAWSRDRGRTEAFF. CDR3 nucleotide sequence: TGTGCCTGGAGCCGGGACAGGGGGCGAACTGAAGCTTTCTTT.

The CDR3 loop reads CASRPTEYSNQPQHF. CDR3 nucleotide sequence: TGCGCCAGCAGGCCGACAGAGTATAGCAATCAGCCCCAGCATTTT. The J gene is TRBJ1-5, the V gene TRBV4-1; D might be TRBD1 (5 bases). The length of the CDR3 is 15 residues. The V gene lost 6 bases and the J gene lost 0 bases, with 12 bases spanning the gap. Germline CDR1 MGHRA, CDR2 YSYEKL.

This chain connects TRBV5-1 to TRBJ1-1; perhaps TRBD1 as D (5 bases). The CDR3 sequence is 14 residues long. Germline V CDR1 and CDR2: SGHRS, YFSETQ. V lost 1 base and J lost 7, with 14 bases in between. CDR3 coding DNA: TGCGCCAGCAGCTTGACCAGGGTGGAGGGTGAAGCTTTCTTT. Amino acid sequence: CASSLTRVEGEAFF.

The chain couples TRBV7-2 to TRBJ2-3; D unclear. V lost 7 bases, J lost 2 bases, and 7 bases lay in between. The length of the CDR3 is 12 residues. Germline V gene data show CDR1 as SGHTA and CDR2 as FQGNSA. The CDR3 DNA follows: TGTGCCAGCACCTCTCTCACAGATACGCAGTATTTT. Protein product: CASTSLTDTQYF.

The chain links TRBV9 to TRBJ1-3; D may be TRBD1 (6 bases). This CDR3 is built from 15 residues. V gave up 4 bases and J gave up 0 bases, with 11 bases separating them. Germline CDR1 SGDLS, CDR2 YYNGEE. CDR3 coding DNA: TGTGCCAGCAGCACTCAGGGGAGCTCTGGAAACACCATATATTTT. This gives the protein CASSTQGSSGNTIYF.

This clone has a handful of counts. A read error may account for a junction end that differs from germline. The chain has TRBV7-9 and TRBJ2-7; 7 bases agree with TRBD2. The germline gives CDR1 SEHNR, CDR2 FQNEAQ (reference sequence). This CDR3 comprises 12 residues. The CDR3: CSSSSSGDEQYF. The CDR3 bases are TGTTCCAGCAGCTCGAGCGGGGACGAGCAGTACTTC.

V gene TRBV19 combines with J gene TRBJ1-3, with D possibly being TRBD1 (6 bases). V lost 6 bases, J lost 1 base, and 13 bases lay in between. CDR1 and CDR2 from the germline V gene are LNHDA and SQIVND (reference sequence). The CDR3 contains 15 residues. CDR3 amino acids: CASRAGATSGNTIYF. CDR3 nucleotide sequence: TGTGCCAGTAGGGCGGGGGCGACGTCTGGAAACACCATATATTTT.

The CDR3, as DNA: TGCGCCAGCAGCCAAGATAGGGGGATAGCTGAAGCTTTCTTT. Amino acids: CASSQDRGIAEAFF. The V gene is TRBV4-1, the J gene TRBJ1-1; perhaps TRBD1 as D (6 bases). V lost 0 bases, J lost 6 bases, and 11 bases lay in between. Germline lookup yields CDR1 MGHRA and CDR2 YSYEKL. The CDR3 covers 14 residues.

This chain joins TRBV4-3 and TRBJ2-7; 8 bases align to TRBD1. The CDR3 totals 16 residues. Germline V lookup: CDR1 LGHNA, CDR2 YSLEER. Trimming removed 1 base from V and 0 bases from J; junction bases left unmatched: 5. For the CDR3, the DNA is TGCGCCAGCAGCCAAGCCCGGACAGGGAACTCCTACGAGCAGTACTTC. Residues: CASSQARTGNSYEQYF.

The chain joins TRBV4-1 to TRBJ2-7; 7 bases line up with TRBD2. The CDR3 has 16 amino acids. Per germline, CDR1 MGHRA and CDR2 YSYEKL. V gave up 0 bases and J gave up 0 bases; unmatched junction bases: 5. The CDR3 DNA reads as TGCGCCAGCAGCCAAGATTGGCGGGAGAGCTCCTACGAGCAGTACTTC. Translated, it gives CASSQDWRESSYEQYF.

The rearrangement joins TRBV6-1 to TRBJ2-5, with D unclear. Trimming cost V 4 bases and J 2 bases, with 14 bases left between them. The CDR3 loop spans 15 amino acids. The germline gives CDR1 MNHNS, CDR2 SASEGT. The CDR3 DNA follows: TGTGCCAGCAGTGCTCCTAGAGTTAGACAAGAGACCCAGTACTTC. It is translated as CASSAPRVRQETQYF.